Given below is one T cell receptor (beta chain) in context. Its antigen remains undetermined. No base quality values were provided; no much bigger clone lies one nucleotide off. V drops 3 bases and J drops 3 bases, leaving 12 bases in between. CDR1 and CDR2 were assigned from the germline V gene as KGHSH and LQKENI. The CDR3, from cysteine to phenylalanine, totals 15 residues. Only the CDR3 part of the read is kept: 45 bases, read in frame from the first base. In total, more than 500 healthy bone marrow donors made up the cohort. At the time of sampling, every cohort member was nominally healthy, though immune exposures that went unrecorded were likely present. The donor tested CMV seropositive and was one of the 289 seropositive cohort members. A peripheral blood sample was collected from each donor, and TCR beta sequencing was performed on peripheral blood mononuclear cells. Genomic DNA was extracted from the blood cell samples with the Qiagen DNeasy Blood Extraction Kit.

This sample was included in a study of cytomegalovirus exposure and HLA in healthy donors (TCRdb year 2017). A note on the overall study: An earlier analysis of 587 of the donors reported over 250 Gb of sequence data and some 110 million unique TCR beta sequences obtained from about 200 million T cells. Among under 450 genotyped donors of the cohort, an average of 235,054 unique TCR beta nucleotide sequences were sequenced per donor, 15% to 20% of them non-productive. The study was designed to test whether signatures of past pathogen exposure could be identified by cataloging public T cell receptors. Donor age, sex, ethnicity and CMV serostatus were compiled together with the repertoire data. A later genetic analysis took genome-wide SNP genotypes for about 55% of the 666 donors and used that subset as a discovery cohort. A later analysis re-analyzed previously published TCR beta repertoires from 666 donors and added high-resolution HLA genotyping to study TCR occurrence patterns. Using immunosequencing, the study profiled T cell repertoires from roughly 650 subjects and related those repertoires to cytomegalovirus serostatus. Of the roughly 400 genotyped donors, approximately 80% were placed in the genetic ancestry cluster associated with self-reported Caucasian donors. To predict cytomegalovirus infection status, the study brought together high-throughput TCR immunosequencing, statistical association of individual TCRs with disease status, and machine learning. To decide whether each TCR beta V gene segment behaved as functional or pseudogenic, an earlier analysis of some 600 of the donors relied on high-throughput TCR beta sequencing. In the later analysis, no new phenotypic data were used to find candidate immune exposures; instead, reliance was placed on TCR beta sequences and their occurrence across donors. Because of strong linkage in the cohort, 4 to 6 DR-DQ haplotypes were treated as single units for association and clustering. An early release covering 500 to 750 HLA-typed donors comprised about 300 gigabases of sequencing data and around 85 million unique TCR sequences. In addition to the first cohort of 666 subjects, a separate validation cohort of 120 different subjects was used. Typing coverage varied by locus: about 620-630 donors for A, B, C, DRB1 and DQB1; under 550 for DQA1; more than 600 for DPA1; roughly 450 for DPB1. HLA typing included class I and class II loci at four-digit resolution. All discovery cohort repertoires had been generated using a single sequencing platform. On the study overall, not on this receptor specifically: In both the original and validation cohorts, the classifier was reported to diagnose cytomegalovirus status with high specificity and sensitivity. Most TCR sequences were seen in very few donors, while some public TCRs were found in many individuals. A few of the identified cytomegalovirus-associated TCR beta chains were confirmed in vitro to be specific for cytomegalovirus antigens. A cluster of highly shared sequence variants was judged likely to be a technical artifact of the sequencing pipeline. Compared with the 666-donor mean, donors in an Asian-associated ancestry cluster had fewer N-insertions in productive TCRs, according to a later genetic analysis. Sequencing depth was assumed to be roughly uniform across donors in the presence/absence analyses, though that assumption may not hold. Correlated functional status among segregating V segments might reflect linkage disequilibrium, but an unknown experimental factor could not be ruled out. When HLA alleles, especially DR and DQ, strongly co-occurred, TCR associations were difficult to assign to individual alleles. CMV serostatus was the only immune exposure information available for the cohort. In a later analysis, the rate of TCR association differed among HLA loci, with DRB1 alleles having the most associated TCRs and HLA-C alleles having the fewest. Some IMGT-functional V segments, including TRBV6-2 and TRBV6-3, could not be distinguished by the 87-base-pair reads and were therefore excluded. In the study, 164 TCR beta chains were listed as associated with cytomegalovirus. V-gene and J-gene trimming of TCR beta chains was associated with a missense DCLRE1C variant in a later genetic analysis, and the association was replicated in an independent cohort. The cohort was sequenced for TCR beta chains only, and without alpha or paired-chain data the features that could be detected were limited. Because HLA typing was unavailable for some donors at each locus, only the typed subset was used in association tests. In a later analysis, HLA-associated TCR beta chains showed more clonal expansion and lower generation probabilities than non-associated chains that were equally common. It was suggested by the authors that the approach could potentially be generalized to other disease states and immunological phenotypes. A further reported finding was that TCR beta sequences accurately predicted the HLA-A and HLA-B alleles for most subjects in the first cohort. In a later analysis, several top co-occurrence clusters were reported to appear linked to parvovirus B19, influenza, CMV and Epstein-Barr virus. In an earlier analysis of 587 of the donors, most TCR beta V segments were observed in productive rearrangements about 90% or about 30% of the time, broadly matching IMGT annotations. Because counts were too low, some 16 rarely observed V segments, including chromosome 9 orphons, were excluded from the earlier analysis of some 590 of the donors. According to a later analysis, most CMV-associated TCR beta chains appeared to be HLA-restricted, and the HLA associations seemed to be driven largely by CMV exposure. A later analysis associated 15,000 to 20,000 TCR beta sequences with specific HLA alleles at a false discovery rate of 0.05.

The library was built by means of the immunoSEQ multiplex PCR assay. For the multiplex PCR, a mixture combining 60 forward primers for TCR Vbeta segments and 13 reverse primers for TCR Jbeta segments was used. Amplification of the CDR3 region of rearranged TCR beta genes was performed with a multiplex PCR assay on genomic DNA. The Illumina HiSeq System was used to sequence the amplified TCR beta libraries as 87-base-pair reads. The source study handled its data this way. A later analysis counted about 80 million unique TCR beta chains across the 666 repertoires, and roughly 10 million of these chains were shared by at least two donors. To remove PCR and sequencing errors, raw reads were error-corrected and collapsed into unique sequences using a nearest-neighbor algorithm that merged closely related sequences. CDR3 sequences were aligned to IMGT reference sequences to assign V, D and J gene segments. For a sequence to be retained, a match of at least six nucleotides was required to both a V gene segment and a J gene segment. Rearrangements were called productive when the CDR3 lacked stop codons and stayed in frame with V and J; all others were non-productive. Following IMGT convention, CDR3 was defined as the stretch from the second conserved V-encoded cysteine to the conserved J-encoded phenylalanine. Sequences without an unambiguous match to a single V gene segment were excluded from the earlier analysis of 587 of the donors. An earlier analysis of several hundred of the donors classified V segments as functional when productive rearrangements were above 56.7% and as segregating when the standard deviation between donors was above 5%. A statistical classification framework was developed to diagnose cytomegalovirus status using the catalog of TCR beta chain sequences. In a later analysis, V and J genes were assigned by comparing TCR nucleotide sequences against IMGT/GENE-DB human TR gene sequences. In a later analysis, CDR3 sequences and most-parsimonious VDJ recombination scenarios were assigned using the TCRdist pipeline. In a later analysis, each TCR beta chain was defined by its CDR3 amino acid sequence together with its V-gene family, and reads without a unique V-gene family were excluded. In a later analysis, fewer than 650 highly shared, low-generation-probability nucleotide sequences were removed to address suspected cross-contamination and a sequencing artifact. In a later analysis, a clonal expansion index for each public chain was calculated from normalized within-repertoire ranks of inferred template counts. In a later analysis, generation probabilities were computed using a VDJ recombination model fitted to out-of-frame rearrangements, and the results were checked against IGoR. In a later analysis, TCR-TCR, TCR-HLA and TCR-CMV co-occurrence was scored with hypergeometric tests, and a repertoire-size bias correction was applied to TCR pairs. False discovery rates were estimated in a later analysis by permuting HLA or CMV assignments 20 times. In a later analysis, co-occurring TCRs were grouped with DBSCAN, and TCRdist sequence similarity was added when clustering was performed within HLA-allele-positive subsets. Repertoires with fewer than 30,000 or more than 120,000 public chains were left out of co-occurrence clustering, as were a few repertoires with anomalous nucleotide sharing. Sourced from immuneACCESS, this table was stored by TCRdb with only in-frame sequences that have V and J called. A share of the clones is absent; for the studies checked, an unresolved V gene accounts for under half, and the remainder has no known explanation. V, J and clone size were drawn from that table, and D and trimming were deduced from the DNA. In this sample the table shows 150,000 to 250,000 clones, less than 85% of which occur a single time. More than 1.5% of the sample rests with the top ten.

The sample was PBMCs. The sequence is built from TRBV18 and TRBJ2-1; the D region possibly corresponds to TRBD1 (5 bases align). The clonotype originates from a girl under 18 in good health and CMV-seropositive. The DNA sequence follows: TGTGCCAGCTCACCTTCCCTTCAGGGCTACAATGAGCAGTTCTTC. Its protein product is CASSPSLQGYNEQFF.